These 19 T cell receptor beta chains were sequenced from one sample in a study of blood T cell repertoires in COVID-19 (dated by TCRdb to 2018 to 2021). Libraries were made using the immunoSEQ multiplex PCR assay. In its TCRdb copy, this immuneACCESS table keeps in-frame sequences only and misses some clones. Where compared with another copy, unresolved V genes explain less than half of these, and the others have no known cause. Present in this sample are a few hundred thousand clones, around 84% of which were seen just once. Jointly, the top ten make up 3.5% to 4% of the sample. The sequencing sample was made of peripheral blood. The source of these receptors is a woman between 18 and 30 years old with acute or convalescent COVID-19.

In its sample, this clone was seen a few times. The gene calls are TRBV7-2 and TRBJ2-7; perhaps TRBD2 as D (5 bases). V lost 5 bases and J 3 bases, leaving 17 bases between the germline ends. The CDR3 covers 15 residues. Germline V gives CDR1 SGHTA, CDR2 FQGNSA. The CDR3, as DNA: TGTGCCAGCAGCCTGCGATCTGGCGGACTCTACGAGCAGTACTTC. It is translated as CASSLRSGGLYEQYF.

The J gene is TRBJ2-3, the V gene TRBV15; D remains ambiguous. Trimming left V 5 bases short and J 8 bases short, with 8 bases between. The CDR3 is 11 residues long. Per the germline V gene, CDR1 is LNHNV and CDR2 is YYDKDF (reference sequence). The DNA of the CDR3 is TGTGCCACCAGCCGACGAGGTACGCAGTATTTT. This translates into CATSRRGTQYF.

This rearrangement joins TRBV5-6 to TRBJ2-7, with 8 bases matching TRBD1. The CDR3 length is 15 residues. CDR1 and CDR2 (germline): SGHDT, YYEEEE. J gave up 0 bases and V 2 bases, and 4 bases lay outside the gene matches. As DNA, the CDR3 is TGTGCCAGCAGCTTAGGACAGGGAAGCTCCTACGAGCAGTACTTC. Translating it yields CASSLGQGSSYEQYF.

The rearrangement joins TRBV3-1 (or the pseudogene TRBV3-2) to TRBJ1-3; a possible D gene is TRBD1 (5 bases). Germline V gene sequence: CDR1 LGHDT, CDR2 YNNKEL (reference sequence). Trimming cost V 0 bases and J 2 bases, with 14 bases left between them. This CDR3 region has 17 residues. Written as DNA, the CDR3 is TGTGCCAGCAGCCAAGATCTGGGGGGGTCAGCTGGAAACACCATATATTTT. Protein product: CASSQDLGGSAGNTIYF.

The chain has TRBV9 and TRBJ2-7; 10 bases are shared with TRBD1. V lost 4 bases to trimming and J lost 5 bases; unmatched junction nucleotides: 6. Germline CDR1 and CDR2: SGDLS and YYNGEE. This CDR3 has 14 residues. CDR3 in DNA: TGTGCCAGCAGCCCAGGACAGGGGGAAGACGAGCAGTACTTC. This translates into CASSPGQGEDEQYF.

The chain uses TRBV3-1 (or the pseudogene TRBV3-2) and TRBJ1-6; perhaps TRBD1 as D (5 bases). The CDR3 contains 14 residues. V was clipped by 1 base and J by 8 bases, with 9 bases between them. Germline CDR1 and CDR2: LGHDT and YNNKEL (reference sequence). DNA for the CDR3: TGTGCCAGCAGCCAAGTGGGAGGGGATTCACCCCTCCACTTT. Translation: CASSQVGGDSPLHF.

CDR3 DNA: TGTGCCAGCAGAAGAGGGACAGTGAACACTGAAGCTTTCTTT. Residues: CASRRGTVNTEAFF. This sequence joins TRBV6-5 and TRBJ1-1; TRBD1 aligns across 7 bases. Looked up from germline, CDR1 is MNHEY and CDR2 is SVGAGI. The CDR3 is made up of 14 amino acids. Germline trimming cut 6 bases from V and 0 bases from J; bases unmatched to any gene: 4.

The gene calls are TRBV5-1 and TRBJ1-5; tentative D call: TRBD1 (5 bases). CDR3 length equals 17 residues. V was cut by 4 bases and J by 1 base, with 18 bases left in between. CDR1 and CDR2 from the germline V gene are SGHRS and YFSETQ. In nucleotides, the CDR3 is TGCGCCAGCAGCCTGCCCCCGTCGGGGGGAAGCAATCAGCCCCAGCATTTT. Its protein product is CASSLPPSGGSNQPQHF.

The chain uses TRBV30 and TRBJ1-1, with D tentatively TRBD1 (5 bases). V lost 0 bases, J lost 0 bases, and 17 bases lay in between. From germline, CDR1 is GTSNPN and CDR2 SVGIG (reference sequence). CDR3 length: 17 amino acids. The CDR3 is CAWSVQVGRWLNTEAFF. CDR3 in DNA: TGTGCCTGGAGTGTACAGGTAGGCCGTTGGTTGAACACTGAAGCTTTCTTT.

This chain links TRBV12-3 or TRBV12-4 with TRBJ1-2; unclear D gene. Trimming pared 6 bases from V and 4 bases from J, leaving 12 bases between. The CDR3 length is 13 residues. The CDR3 DNA sequence: TGTGCCAGCAGCCCCGGGAAAACCTATGGCTACACCTTC. Translation gives CASSPGKTYGYTF.

This chain joins TRBV10-1 and TRBJ2-3; D is possibly TRBD1 (6 bases). V shed 6 bases and J shed 3 bases, with 13 bases lying between them. CDR1 WNHNN and CDR2 SYGVQD come from the germline V gene (reference sequence). The CDR3 sequence is 14 residues long. The CDR3 protein is CASRGDRPTDTQYF. CDR3 coding DNA: TGCGCCAGCAGGGGTGACAGGCCGACAGATACGCAGTATTTT.

The chain uses TRBV4-2 and TRBJ1-2; D possibly corresponds to TRBD1 (6 bases). V lost 0 bases, J lost 2 bases, and 16 bases lay in between. Per the germline V gene, CDR1 is LGHNA and CDR2 is YNFKEQ. This CDR3 has 17 residues. CDR3 protein: CASSQDQGTTANYGYTF. The CDR3 DNA is TGTGCCAGCAGCCAAGATCAGGGGACCACAGCGAACTATGGCTACACCTTC.

The rearrangement joins TRBV29-1 to TRBJ2-7; TRBD2 agrees at 7 bases. CDR1 and CDR2 (germline): SQVTM, ANQGSEA. The CDR3 has 13 amino acids. V lost 5 bases to trimming and J lost 0 bases; unmatched junction nucleotides: 4. The CDR3 coding sequence is TGCAGCGTTCAGGGAGGGACCTCCTACGAGCAGTACTTC. Protein sequence: CSVQGGTSYEQYF.

The chain is built from TRBV5-6 and TRBJ2-5, with D possibly being TRBD2 (7 bases). Per the germline V gene, CDR1 is SGHDT and CDR2 is YYEEEE. This CDR3 spans 16 amino acids. The V and J ends lost 1 base and 1 base respectively, with 14 bases between them. In nucleotides, the CDR3 is TGTGCCAGCAGCTTGAGGACGGGGGGCACCCAAGAGACCCAGTACTTC. Its translation is CASSLRTGGTQETQYF. Based on the CDR3 plus reference TRBV5-6 and TRBJ2-5, the full variable domain is DAGVTQSPTHLIKTRGQQVTLRCSPKSGHDTVSWYQQALGQGPQFIFQYYEEEERQRGNFPDRFSGHQFPNYSSELNVNALLLGDSALYLCASSLRTGGTQETQYFGPGTRLLVL.

The chain joins TRBV4-1 to TRBJ1-2; 7 bases match TRBD1. Germline V gene lookup returns CDR1 MGHRA and CDR2 YSYEKL. This CDR3 is 15 amino acids long. The J segment lost 7 bases and the V segment lost 3 bases, leaving 11 bases of the junction unmatched. DNA of the CDR3: TGCGCCAGCAGCCAGGAAGACAGGGTGATCGCTGGCTACACCTTC. Its protein product is CASSQEDRVIAGYTF.

The chain carries TRBV3-1 (or the pseudogene TRBV3-2) and TRBJ1-4; D is unresolved. Trimming took off 5 bases at V and 4 bases at J, with 14 bases between the two ends. The CDR3 is made up of 15 amino acids. The germline gives CDR1 LGHDT, CDR2 YNNKEL (reference sequence). The CDR3 spells CASSLTGGSNEKLFF. The CDR3 region has the DNA TGTGCCAGCAGCTTAACGGGAGGGAGTAATGAAAAACTGTTTTTT.

V usage is TRBV6-5 and J usage is TRBJ1-1, with TRBD1 matching 8 bases. The germline V gene has CDR1 MNHEY and CDR2 SVGAGI. V lost 2 bases and J lost 1; bases outside the gene matches: 3. This CDR3 spans 15 amino acids. The CDR3 loop is CASSYGTGRNTEAFF. CDR3 DNA sequence: TGTGCCAGCAGTTACGGGACAGGTCGGAACACTGAAGCTTTCTTT.

This clone was seen many times. This sample also contains other DNA sequences that code for the same CDR3. The J gene is TRBJ2-5, the V gene TRBV19, with 8 bases identical to TRBD1. The V gene end was trimmed by 4 bases and the J gene end by 4 bases; junction bases not matched to a gene: 8. CDR3 length: 15 residues. Germline CDR1 LNHDA, CDR2 SQIVND (reference sequence). CDR3 protein: CASSSDRGQRETQYF. In DNA, the CDR3 is TGTGCCAGTAGTAGTGACAGGGGTCAGAGAGAGACCCAGTACTTC. The full variable domain, completed using reference TRBV19 and TRBJ2-5, is DGGITQSPKYLFRKEGQNVTLSCEQNLNHDAMYWYRQDPGQGLRLIYYSQIVNDFQKGDIAEGYSVSREKKESFPLTVTSAQKNPTAFYLCASSSDRGQRETQYFGPGTRLLVL.

The genes are TRBV7-8 and TRBJ1-4; 7 bases match TRBD1. This CDR3 has 15 residues. Germline V CDR1 and CDR2: SGHVS, FQNEAQ. With V trimmed by 5 bases and J by 6 bases, 9 bases remained unmatched. DNA for the CDR3: TGTGCCAGCAGCACAGACAGGGTAAAGGATGAAAAACTGTTTTTT. This gives the protein CASSTDRVKDEKLFF.